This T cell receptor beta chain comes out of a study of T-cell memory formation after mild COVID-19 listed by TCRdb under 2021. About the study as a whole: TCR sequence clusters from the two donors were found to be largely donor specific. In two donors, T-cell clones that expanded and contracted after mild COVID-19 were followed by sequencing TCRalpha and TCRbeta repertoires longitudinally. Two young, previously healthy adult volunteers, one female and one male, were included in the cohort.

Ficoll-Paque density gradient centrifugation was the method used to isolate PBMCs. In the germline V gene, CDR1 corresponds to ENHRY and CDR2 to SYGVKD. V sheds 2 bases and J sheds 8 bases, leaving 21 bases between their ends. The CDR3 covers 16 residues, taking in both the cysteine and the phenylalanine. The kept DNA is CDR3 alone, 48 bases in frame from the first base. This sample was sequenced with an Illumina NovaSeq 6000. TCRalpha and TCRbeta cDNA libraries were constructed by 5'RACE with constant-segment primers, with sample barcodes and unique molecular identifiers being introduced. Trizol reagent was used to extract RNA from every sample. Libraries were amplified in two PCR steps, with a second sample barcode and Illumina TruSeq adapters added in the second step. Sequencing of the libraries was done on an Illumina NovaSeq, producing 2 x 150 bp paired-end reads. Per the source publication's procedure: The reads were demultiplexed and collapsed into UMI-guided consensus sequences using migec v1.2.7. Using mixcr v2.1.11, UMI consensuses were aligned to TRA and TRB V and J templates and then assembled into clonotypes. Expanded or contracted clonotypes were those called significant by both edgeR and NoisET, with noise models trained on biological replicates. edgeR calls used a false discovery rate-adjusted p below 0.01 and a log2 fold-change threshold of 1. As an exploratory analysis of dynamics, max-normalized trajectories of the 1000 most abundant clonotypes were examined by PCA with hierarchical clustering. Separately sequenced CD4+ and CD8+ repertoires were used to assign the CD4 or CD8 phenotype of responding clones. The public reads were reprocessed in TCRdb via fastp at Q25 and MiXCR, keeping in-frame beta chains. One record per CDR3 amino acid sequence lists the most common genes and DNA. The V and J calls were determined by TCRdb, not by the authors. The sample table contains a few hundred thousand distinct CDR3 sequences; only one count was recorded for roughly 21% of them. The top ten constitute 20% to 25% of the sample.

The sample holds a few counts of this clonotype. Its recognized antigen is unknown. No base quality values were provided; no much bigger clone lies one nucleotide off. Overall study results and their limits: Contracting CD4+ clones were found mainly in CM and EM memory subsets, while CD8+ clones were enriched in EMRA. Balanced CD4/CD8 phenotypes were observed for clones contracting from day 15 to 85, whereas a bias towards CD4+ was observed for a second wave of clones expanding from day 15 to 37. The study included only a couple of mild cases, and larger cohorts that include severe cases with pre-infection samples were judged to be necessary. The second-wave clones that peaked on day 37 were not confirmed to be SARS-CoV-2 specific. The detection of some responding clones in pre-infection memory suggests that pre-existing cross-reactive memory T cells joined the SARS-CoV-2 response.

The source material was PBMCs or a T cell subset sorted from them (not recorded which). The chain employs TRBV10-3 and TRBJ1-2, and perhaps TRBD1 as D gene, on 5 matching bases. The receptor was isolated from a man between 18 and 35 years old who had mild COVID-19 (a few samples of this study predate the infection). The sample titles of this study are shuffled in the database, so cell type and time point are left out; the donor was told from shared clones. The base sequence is TGTGCCATCAGTGAGCCCAACGACGGGCCGAGACAGGGCTACACCTTC. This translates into CAISEPNDGPRQGYTF.